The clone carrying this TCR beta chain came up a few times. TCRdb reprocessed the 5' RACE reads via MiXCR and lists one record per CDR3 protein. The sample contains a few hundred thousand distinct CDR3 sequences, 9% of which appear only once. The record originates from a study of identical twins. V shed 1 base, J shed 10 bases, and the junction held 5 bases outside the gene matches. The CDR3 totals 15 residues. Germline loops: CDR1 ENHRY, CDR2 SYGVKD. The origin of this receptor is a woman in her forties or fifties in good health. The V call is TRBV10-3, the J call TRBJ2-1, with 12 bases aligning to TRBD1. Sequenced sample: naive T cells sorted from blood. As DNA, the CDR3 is TGTGCCATCAGTGAGTGGGGAGGGACAGGGGGCGAGCAGTTCTTC. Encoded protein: CAISEWGGTGGEQFF.